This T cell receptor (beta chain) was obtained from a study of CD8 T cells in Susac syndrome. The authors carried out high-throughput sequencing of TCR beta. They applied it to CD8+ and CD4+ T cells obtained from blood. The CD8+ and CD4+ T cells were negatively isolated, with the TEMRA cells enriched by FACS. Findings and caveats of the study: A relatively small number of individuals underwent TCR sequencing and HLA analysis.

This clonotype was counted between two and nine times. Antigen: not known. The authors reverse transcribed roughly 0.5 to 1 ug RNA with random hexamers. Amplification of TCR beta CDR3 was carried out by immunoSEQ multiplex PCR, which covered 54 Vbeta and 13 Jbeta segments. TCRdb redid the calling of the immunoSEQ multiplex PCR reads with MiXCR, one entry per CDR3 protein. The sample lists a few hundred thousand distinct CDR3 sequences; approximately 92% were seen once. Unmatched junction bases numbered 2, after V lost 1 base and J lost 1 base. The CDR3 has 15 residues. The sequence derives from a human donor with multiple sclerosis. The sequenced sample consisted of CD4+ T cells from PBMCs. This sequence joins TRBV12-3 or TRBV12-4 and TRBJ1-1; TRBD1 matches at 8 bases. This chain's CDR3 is CASSLGGTGNTEAFF. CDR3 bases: TGTGCCAGCAGTTTAGGAGGGACAGGGAACACTGAAGCTTTCTTT.